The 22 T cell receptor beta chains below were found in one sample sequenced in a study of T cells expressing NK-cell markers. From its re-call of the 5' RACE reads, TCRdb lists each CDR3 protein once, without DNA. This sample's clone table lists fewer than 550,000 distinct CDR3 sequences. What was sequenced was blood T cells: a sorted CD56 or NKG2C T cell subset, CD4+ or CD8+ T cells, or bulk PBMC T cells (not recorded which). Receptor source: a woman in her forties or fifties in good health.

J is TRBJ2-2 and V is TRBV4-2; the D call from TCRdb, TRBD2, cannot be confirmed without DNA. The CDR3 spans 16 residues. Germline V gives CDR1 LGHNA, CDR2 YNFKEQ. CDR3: CASSQDLAGESGELFF.

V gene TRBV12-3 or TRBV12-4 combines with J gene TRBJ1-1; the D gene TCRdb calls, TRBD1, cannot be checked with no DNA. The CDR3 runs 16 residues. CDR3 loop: CASSFGRGIPYTEAFF.

The CDR3 reads CASSRTSGGGDEQFF. The J gene is TRBJ2-1, the V gene TRBV7-2; absent DNA, TCRdb's TRBD2 call cannot be checked. This CDR3 is 15 amino acids long. The germline V gene has CDR1 SGHTA and CDR2 FQGNSA.

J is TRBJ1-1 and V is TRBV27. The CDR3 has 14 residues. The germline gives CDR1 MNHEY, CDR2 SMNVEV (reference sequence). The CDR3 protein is CASSLWGRDTEAFF.

CDR3 sequence: CSARDLNRGGETQYF. The chain couples TRBV20-1 to TRBJ2-5; TCRdb returns TRBD1, unconfirmable since there is no DNA. The germline CDR1 and CDR2 sequences are DFQATT and SNEGSKA (reference sequence). The CDR3 runs to 15 residues.

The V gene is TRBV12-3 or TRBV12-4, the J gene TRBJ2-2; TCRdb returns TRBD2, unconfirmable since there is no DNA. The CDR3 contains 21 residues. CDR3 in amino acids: CASSSIHSGLAGVPNTGELFF.

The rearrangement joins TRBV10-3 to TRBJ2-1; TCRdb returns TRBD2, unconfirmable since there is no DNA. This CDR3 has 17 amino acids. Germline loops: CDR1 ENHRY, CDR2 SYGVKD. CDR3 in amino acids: CAITREQNGLAGGEQFF.

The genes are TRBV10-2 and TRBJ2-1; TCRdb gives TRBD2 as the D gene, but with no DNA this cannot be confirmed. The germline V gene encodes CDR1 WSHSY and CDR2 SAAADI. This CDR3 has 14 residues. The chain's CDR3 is CASSKREGGDEQFF.

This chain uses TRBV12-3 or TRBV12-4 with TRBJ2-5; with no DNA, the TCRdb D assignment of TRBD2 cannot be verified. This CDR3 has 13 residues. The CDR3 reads CASSFKLDETQYF.

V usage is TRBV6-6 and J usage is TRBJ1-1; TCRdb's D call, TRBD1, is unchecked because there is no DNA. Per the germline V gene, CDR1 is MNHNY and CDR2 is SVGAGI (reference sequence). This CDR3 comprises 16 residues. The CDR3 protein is CASSEPRDRVSTEAFF.

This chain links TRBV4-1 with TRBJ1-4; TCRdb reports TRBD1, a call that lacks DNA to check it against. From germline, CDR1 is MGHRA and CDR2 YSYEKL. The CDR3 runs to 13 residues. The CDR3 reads CASSQERTTGLFF.

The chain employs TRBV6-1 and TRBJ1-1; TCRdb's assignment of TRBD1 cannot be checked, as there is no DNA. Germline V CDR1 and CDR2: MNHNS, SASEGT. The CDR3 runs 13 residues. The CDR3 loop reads CASKKDPHTEAFF.

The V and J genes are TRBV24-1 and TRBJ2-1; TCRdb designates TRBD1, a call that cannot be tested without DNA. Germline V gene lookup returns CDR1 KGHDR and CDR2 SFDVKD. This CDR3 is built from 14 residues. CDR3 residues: CATSDSGVNDEQFF.

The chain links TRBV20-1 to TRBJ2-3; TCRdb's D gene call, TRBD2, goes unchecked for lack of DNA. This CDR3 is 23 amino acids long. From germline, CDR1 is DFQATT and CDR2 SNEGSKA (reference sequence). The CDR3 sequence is CSARPSHSVTSGSRGLSTDTQYF.

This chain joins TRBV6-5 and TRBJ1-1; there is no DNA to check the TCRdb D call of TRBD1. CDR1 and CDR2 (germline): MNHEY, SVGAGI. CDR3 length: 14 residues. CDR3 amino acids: CASKVTVGSGEAFF.

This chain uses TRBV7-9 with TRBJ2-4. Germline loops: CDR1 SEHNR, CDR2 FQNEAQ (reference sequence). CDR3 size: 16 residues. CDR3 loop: CASSPSGRGAKNIQYF.

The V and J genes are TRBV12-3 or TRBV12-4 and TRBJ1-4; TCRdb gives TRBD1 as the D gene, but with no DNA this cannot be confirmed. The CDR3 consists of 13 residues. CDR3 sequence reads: CASSIPGQEKLFF.

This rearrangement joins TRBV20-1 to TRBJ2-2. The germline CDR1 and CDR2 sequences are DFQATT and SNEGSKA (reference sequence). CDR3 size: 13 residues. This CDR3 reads CSARSHGVGELFF.

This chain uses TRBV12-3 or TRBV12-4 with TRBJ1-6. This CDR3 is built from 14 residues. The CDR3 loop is CASSPGGEMPPLHF.

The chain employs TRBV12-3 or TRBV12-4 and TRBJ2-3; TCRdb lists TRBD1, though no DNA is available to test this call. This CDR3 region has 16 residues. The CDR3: CASSYEGRGQPDTQYF.

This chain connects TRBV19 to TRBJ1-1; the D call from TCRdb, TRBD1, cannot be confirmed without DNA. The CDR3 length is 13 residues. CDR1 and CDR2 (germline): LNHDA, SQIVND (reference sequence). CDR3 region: CASSTETGTEAFF.

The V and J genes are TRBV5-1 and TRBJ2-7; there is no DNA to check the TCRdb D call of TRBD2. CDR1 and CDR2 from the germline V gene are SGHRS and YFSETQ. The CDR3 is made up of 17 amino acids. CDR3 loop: CASSLVAGLAGPNEQYF.